This TCR beta chain was captured in a study of T-cell memory formation after mild COVID-19. Points from the study as a whole: Memory cells collected pre-infection included some clones that later responded, suggesting cross-reactive memory joined.

This CDR3 region has 18 residues. CDR1 and CDR2 from the germline V gene are MDHEN and SYDVKM. V gave up 4 bases and J gave up 8 bases, with 24 bases separating them. From 5'RACE with constant-segment primers came TCR alpha and TCR beta cDNA libraries that carried sample barcodes and UMIs. Each CDR3 protein is one row after TCRdb ran MiXCR on the 5' RACE reads. The sample has hundreds of thousands of distinct CDR3 sequences, around 15% seen once. For this clonotype: The antigen remains undetermined.

The sequence was obtained from a man between 18 and 35 years old who had mild COVID-19 (a few samples of this study predate the infection). Cell type and time point are not known. The sequenced sample was PBMCs or a T cell subset sorted from them (not recorded which). The rearrangement links TRBV28 to TRBJ1-6; possibly TRBD1 for D (6 bases). The CDR3 DNA sequence: TGTGCCAGCAGTTCAGCTGGGACGAGTCGTAGGGGGGATTCACCCCTCCACTTT. Translation gives CASSSAGTSRRGDSPLHF.